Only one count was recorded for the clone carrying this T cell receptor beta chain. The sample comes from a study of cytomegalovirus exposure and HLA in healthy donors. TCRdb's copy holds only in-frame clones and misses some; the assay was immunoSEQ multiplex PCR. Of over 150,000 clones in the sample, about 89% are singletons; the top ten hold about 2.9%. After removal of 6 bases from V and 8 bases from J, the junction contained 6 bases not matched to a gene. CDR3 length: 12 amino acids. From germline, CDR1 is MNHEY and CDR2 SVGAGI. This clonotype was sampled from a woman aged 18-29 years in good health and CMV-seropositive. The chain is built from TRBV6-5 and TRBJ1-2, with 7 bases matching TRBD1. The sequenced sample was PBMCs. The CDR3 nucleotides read TGTGCCAGCAGGTGGACAGGAGACGGCTACACCTTC. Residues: CASRWTGDGYTF.